Reported below is one TCR beta chain. The antigen remains undetermined. This CDR3 is 15 amino acids long. Germline lookup yields CDR1 SGHTA and CDR2 FQGNSA. V was shortened by 3 bases and J by 4 bases, with 15 bases between the two germline ends. The data originate from a study of cytomegalovirus exposure and HLA in healthy donors. Study-level background: The early release's HLA-typed donors yielded some 85 million unique TCRs. General observations from the study: Later on, analysis showed that most CMV-associated TCR beta chains appeared to be HLA-restricted.

13 Jbeta primers and 60 Vbeta primers were used for the PCR. TCRdb's copy holds only in-frame clones and misses some; the assay was immunoSEQ multiplex PCR. The sample has 110,000 to 150,000 clones, over 75% seen once. The sample comprised PBMCs. The clonotype was recovered from a woman between 25 and 40 years old in good health and CMV-seronegative. This rearrangement joins TRBV7-2 to TRBJ2-5; D possibly corresponds to TRBD2 (7 bases). CDR3 sequence (DNA): TGTGCCAGCAGCTTCCAAGGGGGGGGCGGAGAGACCCAGTACTTC. It translates to CASSFQGGGGETQYF.